This TCR beta chain was recorded in a study of human T cells and chemical hapten exposure. Concerning this clonotype itself: No antigen is known for it.

Whole-study findings and limits: TCRs at high frequency, those above 1 in 1000, did not change with DPC sensitization. Alopecia in all donors means immunity may differ from healthy individuals.

The time point is: patch test 2, 6 weeks after DPC sensitization. Treatment specified: therapeutic diphenylcyclopropenone sensitization with weekly scalp DPC. Whole blood that had not been fractionated was the source of extracted total RNA. As the library was built, unique molecular identifiers were attached to individual cDNA molecules. MiXCR, applied by TCRdb to the RACE reads, yields one record per CDR3 protein. The sample has a few hundred thousand distinct CDR3 sequences, about 6% seen once; the top ten hold about 5%. This TCR was sampled from a woman younger than 30 with alopecia areata. Some clones in this sample may be carry-over from other donors' samples. The sequencing here drew on whole blood, taken in connection with sensitization to the hapten diphenylcyclopropenone (DPC).

DNA for the CDR3: TGCAGTGCTGGATACAGGGGGCCCCGCAATTCACCCCTCCACTTT. This codes for CSAGYRGPRNSPLHF. The V and J genes are TRBV20-1 and TRBJ1-6; 9 bases map to TRBD1. This CDR3 contains 15 residues. V trimming: 5 bases; J trimming: 7 bases; junction bases outside the gene matches: 9. Germline V gives CDR1 DFQATT, CDR2 SNEGSKA (reference sequence).